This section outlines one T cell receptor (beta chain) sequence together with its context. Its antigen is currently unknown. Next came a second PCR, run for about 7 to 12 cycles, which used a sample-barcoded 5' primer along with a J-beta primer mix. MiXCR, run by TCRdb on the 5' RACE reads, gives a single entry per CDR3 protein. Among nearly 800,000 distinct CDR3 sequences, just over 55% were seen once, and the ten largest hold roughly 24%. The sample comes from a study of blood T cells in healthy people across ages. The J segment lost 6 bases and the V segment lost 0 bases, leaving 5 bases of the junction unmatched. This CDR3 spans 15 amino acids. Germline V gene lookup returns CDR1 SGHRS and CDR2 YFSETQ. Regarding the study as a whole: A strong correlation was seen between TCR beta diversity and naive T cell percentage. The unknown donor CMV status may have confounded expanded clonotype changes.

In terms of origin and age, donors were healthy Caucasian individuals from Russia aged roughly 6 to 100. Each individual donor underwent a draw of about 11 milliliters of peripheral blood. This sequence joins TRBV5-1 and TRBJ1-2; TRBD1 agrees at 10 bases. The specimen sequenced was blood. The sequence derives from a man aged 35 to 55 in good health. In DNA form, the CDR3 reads TGCGCCAGCAGCTTGGGGGACAGGGGTAGCGATGGCTACACCTTC. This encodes CASSLGDRGSDGYTF.